Here is one T cell receptor (beta chain) with its context. Its specificity is unknown. This CDR3 contains 19 residues. The V gene's germline CDR1 is SGDLS and CDR2 YYNGEE. V was pared by 3 bases and J by 1 base, with 25 bases between. CD45RO-negative, CCR7-positively selected cells formed the naive CD8 fraction, excluding terminally differentiated effector memory CD45RA+ cells. The data are from a study of shared clonotypes between healthy human individuals. Each subset's genomic DNA was split evenly across several immunoSEQ plates. Sorted-subset replicate PCR reactions were performed with approximately 200 ng DNA, corresponding to 30,000 to 35,000 T cell genomes. The assay was immunoSEQ multiplex PCR, and TCRdb's table has in-frame clones only and misses some. The table includes roughly 2.1 million clones, about 92% detected once. Study outcomes and limitations: Across four donors, naive CD4 shared roughly 5%, naive CD8 more than 3%, memory CD4 roughly 2.4%, memory CD8 0.4%.

Sequenced: naive CD8+ T cells from PBMCs. The chain couples TRBV9 to TRBJ2-5; D might be TRBD1 (5 bases). The receptor was isolated from a man in his late teens or twenties in good health. Some clones in this sample may be carry-over from other donors' samples. The CDR3 sequence is CASSDGPELAGNLQETQYF. The CDR3 region has the DNA TGTGCCAGCAGCGACGGACCAGAACTGGCAGGGAACCTCCAAGAGACCCAGTACTTC. The full variable domain, in which reference TRBV9 and TRBJ2-5 provide the parts outside the CDR3, is DSGVTQTPKHLITATGQRVTLRCSPRSGDLSVYWYQQSLDQGLQFLIQYYNGEERAKGNILERFSAQQFPDLHSELNLSSLELGDSALYFCASSDGPELAGNLQETQYFGPGTRLLVL.